The 7 T cell receptor beta chains presented below share a single source sample, sequenced in a study of identical twins. MiXCR, applied by TCRdb to the 5' RACE reads, yields one record per CDR3 protein. The repertoire holds 450,000 or so distinct CDR3 sequences, with 11% to 15% as singletons. This same sample was also taken into another study, of yellow fever vaccine responses in identical twins.

Specimen: CD4+ T cells sorted from blood. The receptor source for this set is a woman aged 18-30 years in good health.

This clonotype occurred a few times. V usage is TRBV27 and J usage is TRBJ2-3; D gene uncertain. Trimming cost V 0 bases and J 2 bases, with 9 bases left between them. This CDR3 is 15 amino acids long. Germline V CDR1 and CDR2: MNHEY, SMNVEV (reference sequence). The CDR3 region is CASSLSGKDTDTQYF. As DNA, the CDR3 is TGTGCCAGCAGTTTATCGGGGAAGGACACAGATACGCAGTATTTT.

There are a few counts of this clonotype. The V and J genes are TRBV14 and TRBJ1-1; D is undetermined. Trimming removed 5 bases at V and 0 bases at J, with 7 bases between. This CDR3 is built from 13 residues. Germline V gives CDR1 SGHDN, CDR2 FVKESK. CDR3 nucleotide sequence: TGTGCCAGCAGCTCACAGCTGAACACTGAAGCTTTCTTT. The encoded protein is CASSSQLNTEAFF.

The chain recombines TRBV12-3 or TRBV12-4 with TRBJ2-2; the match to TRBD1 covers 8 bases. Trimming removed 5 bases from V and 5 bases from J; junction bases left unmatched: 10. The CDR3 is made up of 16 amino acids. The CDR3 loop reads CASSIMQGARTGELFF. DNA for the CDR3: TGTGCCAGCAGTATCATGCAGGGGGCGCGAACCGGGGAGCTGTTTTTT.

This clonotype has a handful of counts. The chain uses TRBV7-9 and TRBJ2-1; 7 positions match TRBD1. V lost 0 bases, J lost 6 bases, and 2 bases stayed unmatched. In germline, CDR1 is SEHNR, CDR2 FQNEAQ (reference sequence). The CDR3 extends over 14 amino acids. Written as DNA, the CDR3 is TGTGCCAGCAGCTTAGCCGGGACAGTCAATGAGCAGTTCTTC. It codes for CASSLAGTVNEQFF.

This clonotype was counted ten times or more. The chain employs TRBV3-1 and TRBJ2-5, with 8 bases matching TRBD1. V shed 0 bases, J shed 3 bases, and the junction held 6 bases outside the gene matches. Germline V CDR1 and CDR2: LGHDT, YNNKEL (reference sequence). The CDR3 totals 16 residues. CDR3 nucleotide sequence: TGTGCCAGCAGCCAAGATCAAGGGACAGGAAAAGAGACCCAGTACTTC. It translates to CASSQDQGTGKETQYF.

This clonotype appeared many times. V usage is TRBV12-3 or TRBV12-4 and J usage is TRBJ2-7; D gene unclear. Trimming cost V 5 bases and J 6 bases, with 11 bases left between them. CDR3 length: 12 residues. The CDR3 DNA is TGTGCCAGCAGTCCCGGCTCAGGCGAGCAGTACTTC. This codes for CASSPGSGEQYF.

The V gene is TRBV28, the J gene TRBJ2-6; D uncertain. Trimming removed 3 bases at V and 2 bases at J, with 8 bases between. The CDR3 extends over 15 amino acids. CDR1 is MDHEN and CDR2 is SYDVKM in the germline V gene. The CDR3, as DNA: TGTGCCAGCAGTTTGACTGGGGCTGGGGCCAACGTCCTGACTTTC. The encoded protein is CASSLTGAGANVLTF.